This TCR beta chain appears in the sequencing data of a study of OX40 agonist ivuxolimab in advanced cancers. Study-level information: Each dose-escalation patient presented with hepatocellular carcinoma, melanoma, renal cell or head and neck cancer. Points from the study as a whole: The mean number of expanded clones was higher in CD8+ T cells than in CD4+.

The CDR3 sequence is 14 residues long. The germline gives CDR1 ENHRY, CDR2 SYGVKD. The V and J ends lost 4 bases and 3 bases respectively, with 12 bases between them. Details on this clone: Antigen specificity is unknown.

TCRdb's copy holds only in-frame clones and misses some; the assay was immunoSEQ multiplex PCR. The repertoire includes 60,000 or so clones, 94% of them detected once, and roughly 19% sits in the top ten. The sequence came from an adult with an advanced solid tumor such as melanoma, head and neck, liver or kidney cancer. The chain combines TRBV10-3 with TRBJ1-2, with D possibly TRBD1 on 6 matching bases. The source was CD4+ or CD8+ T cells sorted from blood, collected in a trial of the OX40 agonist ivuxolimab. CDR3 loop: CAISGETGYYGYTF. The CDR3 region has the DNA TGTGCCATCAGTGGGGAAACAGGGTACTATGGCTACACCTTC.